Included here is one TCR beta chain sequence, with context. It has no known antigen specificity. No base qualities exist here, and no much larger clone lies one base off it. Sorted unstimulated T cells and proliferating T cells recovered from mixed lymphocyte reactions underwent TCRbeta CDR3 sequencing. Fresh whole blood from approximately ten HLA-typed healthy donors was used to isolate PBMCs. The library relied on the immunoSEQ multiplex PCR assay. The deep sequencing platform assayed 80,000 to 100,000 TCR templates per sample. Genomic DNA extracted from sorted T cells was used for TCRbeta CDR3 sequencing. The original methods were these. Clonal analysis of TCRbeta CDR3 data was done in the R programming language. Alloreactive CD4+ and CD8+ clones were identified by comparing unstimulated samples to CFSE-low samples taken after the reaction. Alloreactive CD4+ clones were assigned to regulatory or non-regulatory origin by matching sequences to sorted unstimulated Treg and non-Treg repertoires. TCRdb provides this immuneACCESS table in a form limited to in-frame rearrangements. Some clones are lacking; in checked studies, under half of them reflect an unresolved V gene, and why the rest are absent is not known. That table supplies the V and J calls and clone size; D and trimming were determined from the DNA. The sample has around 100,000 clones on record, 75% to 95% of them singletons. The ten top clones hold 0.15% of the sample.

This entry comes from a study of siplizumab effects on memory and regulatory T cells (dated by TCRdb to between 2018 and 2020). Study-level background: The study looked at the effect of siplizumab, an anti-CD2 antibody, on alloreactive T-cell subsets in allogeneic mixed lymphocyte reactions made from human PBMCs.

V is cut by 1 base and J by 4 bases, and the space between the germline ends is 10 bases. Spanning cysteine to phenylalanine, the CDR3 consists of 15 amino acids. Only the CDR3 part of the read is kept: 45 bases, read in frame from the first base. From the germline V gene, CDR1 is SGHTA and CDR2 is FQGNSA. What the work shows at the level of the full study, not this receptor alone: Whether proliferating Tregs from siplizumab cultures actually had suppressive function was not functionally confirmed. Because sequences at frequencies below about 10^-5 were poorly captured, only a minor fraction of alloreactive clones could be mapped back to unstimulated subsets. Siplizumab significantly lowered the cumulative frequency of alloreactive sequences that could be traced to unstimulated CD4+ memory T cells. Of the alloreactive CD4+ clones that could be mapped, the Treg-derived share averaged about 70% with siplizumab compared with approximately 30% in control reactions. For roughly 75-96% of proliferating CD4+ or CD8+ clones, no naive or memory phenotype could be assigned. Unstimulated naive T cells appeared more diverse than memory T cells, and naive cells seemed to contribute substantially to the alloresponse.

In this chain, TRBV7-2 is recombined with TRBJ2-2, with the D segment identity uncertain. The sample comprised CD4+ T cells sorted from blood. This sequence was found in a human donor in good health. The CDR3 reads as follows: CASSLVVSGTGELFF. The DNA sequence is TGTGCCAGCAGCTTAGTGGTGTCCGGCACCGGGGAGCTGTTTTTT.